A single sample gave rise to the 8 T cell receptor beta chains below, sequenced in a study of blood T cells in healthy people across ages (dated by TCRdb to between 2014 and 2017). The library was generated by 5' RACE. TCRdb records Illumina HiSeq 2500 as the sequencer. A second PCR of about 6 to 12 cycles was run with a J-beta primer mix and a sample-barcoded 5' primer. Using fastp trimming at Q25 and MiXCR clonotype assembly, TCRdb reanalyzed the public sequencing data and kept in-frame beta chains. Records with the same CDR3 protein are collapsed into one entry carrying the most frequent genes and DNA. A total of around 1,100,000 distinct CDR3 sequences appear in this sample, 35% to 45% of them only once. The ten biggest clones cover 10% to 15% of the sample. The specimen was blood. The receptors were gathered from a man aged 18-30 years in good health.

V is TRBV6-2 or TRBV6-3 and J is TRBJ2-1; D may be TRBD1 (6 bases). Trimming left V 2 bases short and J 0 bases short, with 11 bases between. The germline CDR1 and CDR2 sequences are MNHEY and SVGEGT. CDR3 length: 16 amino acids. For the CDR3, the DNA is TGTGCCAGCAGTTACCCACAGGGACGCTCCTACAATGAGCAGTTCTTC. Its translation: CASSYPQGRSYNEQFF.

As to this clonotype: A single base separates this from a much larger clone, so it may be a read error. This CDR3 is missing its conserved last phenylalanine or tryptophan, likely due to a read error. The gene calls are TRBV6-6 and TRBJ1-2, with D hard to call. CDR1 and CDR2 from the germline V gene are MNHNY and SVGAGI (reference sequence). The CDR3 runs 12 residues. V lost 10 bases and J lost 0, with 9 bases in between. The CDR3 DNA sequence: TGTGCCACCCTTGGGACTAACTATGGCTACACCTCC. It is translated as CATLGTNYGYTS.

The chain joins TRBV6-6 to TRBJ1-2, with D possibly being TRBD1 (6 bases). Trimming removed 4 bases at V and 7 bases at J, with 10 bases between. CDR3 length equals 12 residues. Germline V gene lookup returns CDR1 MNHNY and CDR2 SVGAGI (reference sequence). Here the CDR3 DNA reads TGTGCCAGCAGTTGGATCAGGGGTGGCTACACCTTC. As protein: CASSWIRGGYTF.

The chain employs TRBV5-1 and TRBJ2-5, with TRBD2 identical over 11 bases. CDR1 SGHRS and CDR2 YFSETQ come from the germline V gene. Trimming at V came to 1 base and at J to 7 bases, leaving 3 bases not matched to a gene. The CDR3 covers 14 residues. The CDR3 nucleotides read TGCGCCAGCAGCTTGCGGGGGACTAGCGGGACCCAGTACTTC. Translated, it gives CASSLRGTSGTQYF.

The J gene is TRBJ1-2, the V gene TRBV20-1, with TRBD1 matching 7 bases. Germline V gene lookup returns CDR1 DFQATT and CDR2 SNEGSKA (reference sequence). CDR3 size: 14 residues. V lost 5 bases and J lost 3; bases outside the gene matches: 9. This chain's CDR3 is CSAHHPTGYYGYTF. CDR3 in DNA: TGCAGTGCTCACCACCCGACAGGGTACTATGGCTACACCTTC.

As for this clonotype: A junction boundary mismatches the germline segment, possibly from a read error. V is TRBV7-2 and J is TRBJ2-4; 8 bases map to TRBD1. Germline V lookup: CDR1 SGHTA, CDR2 FQGNSA. The CDR3 is made up of 16 amino acids. The CDR3 sequence is CASGLRTGLAKNIQYF. CDR3 coding DNA: TGTGCCAGCGGCTTACGGACAGGGCTAGCCAAAAACATTCAGTACTTC.

Worth noting for this clonotype: The junction departs from the called germline gene at one end, perhaps through a read error. The gene calls are TRBV4-1 and TRBJ1-2, with 7 bases aligning to TRBD1. CDR1 is MGHRA and CDR2 is YSYEKL in the germline V gene. The CDR3 is 16 residues long. CDR3 region: CAGSQIRDSPNYGYTF. Here the CDR3 DNA reads TGCGCCGGCAGCCAAATCCGGGACAGCCCTAACTATGGCTACACCTTC.

This clonotype was detected only a few times. The chain has TRBV7-2 and TRBJ1-6, with 9 bases matching TRBD1. The CDR3 totals 15 residues. Trimming cost V 1 base and J 14 bases; bases outside gene matches: 9. The germline V gene has CDR1 SGHTA and CDR2 FQGNSA. CDR3 amino acids: CASSLGDRDISTLHF. Written as DNA, the CDR3 is TGTGCCAGCAGCTTAGGGGACAGGGATATTAGCACCCTCCACTTT.